This T cell receptor beta chain was found in a study of OX40 agonist ivuxolimab in advanced cancers. About the investigation overall: Ivuxolimab, which targeted the costimulatory receptor OX40 (CD134), was an agonistic, fully human IgG2 monoclonal antibody. Partial responses were achieved by three dose-escalation patients, of whom one had hepatocellular carcinoma and two had cutaneous melanoma. Intravenous ivuxolimab was administered to patients every 2 weeks at six dose levels: 0.01, 0.1, 0.3, 1.5, 3 and 10 mg/kg. Prior anti-PD-1, anti-PD-L1 or anti-CTLA-4 therapy was permitted, and about two fifths of dose-escalation patients had received checkpoint inhibitors. The purpose of peripheral TCRbeta sequencing was to test whether ivuxolimab changed TCR sequence diversity and led to clonal T-cell expansion. Of the approximately 54 patients in dose escalation, 19 had hepatocellular carcinoma, some 15 had melanoma, 9 had renal cell carcinoma and 9 had head and neck cancer. The dose-escalation cohort was roughly 83% male with a mean age of about 60 years, ranging from roughly 23 to 90. The monotherapy dose-escalation portion (N ≈ 52 patients) of the phase I ivuxolimab trial is reported in the paper.

Patients with a history of autoimmune disease or receiving systemic immunosuppression were excluded from the trial. In every dose cohort, peripheral blood was drawn for TCR sequencing at baseline, cycle 4 day 1, and cycle 7 day 1. The samples were drawn from a first-in-human, open-label, multicenter phase I dose-escalation trial of ivuxolimab. Adults with locally advanced or metastatic head and neck squamous cell, hepatocellular, melanoma or renal cell carcinoma were enrolled in the trial. Before TCR sequencing, CD4+ and CD8+ T cells were separately sorted from peripheral blood. This clone was detected a few times. Its antigen is not yet known. No quality values exist for individual bases; no much larger clone is one base distant. For sequencing of the TCRbeta CDR3 region, genomic DNA was extracted from the sorted cells. The immunoSEQ Assay was used for sequencing of TCRbeta CDR3 regions. TCRdb carries this immuneACCESS record with in-frame sequences only. Its versions omit some clonotypes, under half of them owing to an unresolved V gene in the studies checked, with the rest unexplained. The sample table records 55,000 to 60,000 clones; roughly 84% of these occur just once. Approximately 0.61% of the sample comes from the top ten.

Its CDR3 holds 15 amino acids, cysteine through phenylalanine. Only the CDR3 portion is preserved as DNA: 45 bases, with reading frame beginning at the first base. The germline V gene specifies SGDLS as CDR1 and YYNGEE as CDR2. Trimming takes 1 base from V and 3 bases from J, and the germline ends sit 13 bases apart. General findings and caveats noted by the study authors: In the 0.1-3.0 mg/kg groups, partial responders were among the patients with the lowest normalized peripheral clonal expansion, particularly in CD8+ T cells. On average, CD8+ T cells showed more expanded clones than CD4+ T cells after ivuxolimab. At doses of 0.1 to 3.0 mg/kg, clonal expansion of both CD4+ and CD8+ blood T cells was observed from baseline to week 6. Low levels of normalized T-cell clonal expansion were also seen in some nonresponding patients. The antigen specificity of the peripheral T cells that underwent clonal expansion was not determined.

Here the sequenced sample was CD4+ or CD8+ T cells sorted from blood, taken in a trial of the OX40 agonist ivuxolimab. The sequence is built from TRBV9 and TRBJ1-1; no confident D gene assignment can be made. The TCR was taken from an adult with an advanced solid tumor such as melanoma, head and neck, liver or kidney cancer. The CDR3 here reads CASSVSGAGDTEAFF. The DNA is as follows: TGTGCCAGCAGCGTAAGCGGCGCTGGGGACACTGAAGCTTTCTTT.